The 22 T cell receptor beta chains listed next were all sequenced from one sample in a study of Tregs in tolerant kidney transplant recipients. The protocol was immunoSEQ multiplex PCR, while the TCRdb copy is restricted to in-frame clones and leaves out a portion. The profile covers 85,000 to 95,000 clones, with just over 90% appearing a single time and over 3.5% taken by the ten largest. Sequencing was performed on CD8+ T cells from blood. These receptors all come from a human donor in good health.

DNA of the CDR3: TGTGCCAGCAGTTTAAAGGGGCGGGAGGCAGACGAGCAGTACTTC. As protein: CASSLKGREADEQYF. This sequence joins TRBV27 and TRBJ2-7, with 8 bases that match TRBD2. The CDR3 consists of 15 residues. V lost 2 bases to trimming and J lost 5 bases; unmatched junction nucleotides: 8. Per germline, CDR1 MNHEY and CDR2 SMNVEV (reference sequence).

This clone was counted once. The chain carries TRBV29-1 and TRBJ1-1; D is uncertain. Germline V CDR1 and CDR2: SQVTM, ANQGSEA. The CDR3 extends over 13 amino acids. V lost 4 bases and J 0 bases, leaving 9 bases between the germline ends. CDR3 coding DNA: TGCAGCGTTGCTCCTGGGATGAACACTGAAGCTTTCTTT. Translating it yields CSVAPGMNTEAFF.

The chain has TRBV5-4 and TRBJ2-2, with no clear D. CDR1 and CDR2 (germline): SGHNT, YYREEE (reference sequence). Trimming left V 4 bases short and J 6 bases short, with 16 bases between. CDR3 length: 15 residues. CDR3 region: CASSGLGPTAGELFF. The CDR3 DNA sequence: TGTGCCAGCAGCGGGTTAGGGCCCACGGCCGGGGAGCTGTTTTTT. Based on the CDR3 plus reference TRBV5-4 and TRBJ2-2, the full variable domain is ETGVTQSPTHLIKTRGQQVTLRCSSQSGHNTVSWYQQALGQGPQFIFQYYREEENGRGNFPPRFSGLQFPNYSSELNVNALELDDSALYLCASSGLGPTAGELFFGEGSRLTVL.

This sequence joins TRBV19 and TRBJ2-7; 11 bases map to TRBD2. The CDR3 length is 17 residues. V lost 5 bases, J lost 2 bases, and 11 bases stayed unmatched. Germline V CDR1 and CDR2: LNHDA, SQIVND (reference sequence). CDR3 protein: CASSATSGITRAYEQYF. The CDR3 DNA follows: TGTGCCAGTAGTGCGACTAGCGGGATCACACGGGCCTACGAGCAGTACTTC. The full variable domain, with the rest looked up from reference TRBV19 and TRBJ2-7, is DGGITQSPKYLFRKEGQNVTLSCEQNLNHDAMYWYRQDPGQGLRLIYYSQIVNDFQKGDIAEGYSVSREKKESFPLTVTSAQKNPTAFYLCASSATSGITRAYEQYFGPGTRLTVT.

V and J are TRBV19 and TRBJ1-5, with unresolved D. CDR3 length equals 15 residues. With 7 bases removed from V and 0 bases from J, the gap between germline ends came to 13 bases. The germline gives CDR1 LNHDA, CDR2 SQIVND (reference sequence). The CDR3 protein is CASINQAFSNQPQHF. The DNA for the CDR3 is TGTGCCAGTATCAATCAAGCGTTTAGCAATCAGCCCCAGCATTTT.

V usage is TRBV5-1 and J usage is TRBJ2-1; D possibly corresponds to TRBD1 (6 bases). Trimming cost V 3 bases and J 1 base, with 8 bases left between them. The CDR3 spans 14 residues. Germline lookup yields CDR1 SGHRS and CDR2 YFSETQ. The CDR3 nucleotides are TGCGCCAGCAGCTACAGGGAATCCTACAATGAGCAGTTCTTC. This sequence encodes CASSYRESYNEQFF.

CDR3 protein: CATNGGVLVFTEAFF. As DNA, the CDR3 is TGTGCCACTAATGGAGGGGTTTTGGTTTTCACTGAAGCTTTCTTT. The chain is built from TRBV2 and TRBJ1-1, with D possibly being TRBD1 (5 bases). Germline CDR1 SNHLY, CDR2 FYNNEI. Trimming shortened V by 10 bases and J by 4 bases, and 22 bases separated the two germline ends. The CDR3 extends over 15 amino acids.

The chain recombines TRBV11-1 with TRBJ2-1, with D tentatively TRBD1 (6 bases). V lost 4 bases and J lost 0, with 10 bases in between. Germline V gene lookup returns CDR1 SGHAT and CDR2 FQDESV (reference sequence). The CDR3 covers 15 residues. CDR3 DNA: TGTGCCAGCAGCTCCCGGGACACCTCCTACAATGAGCAGTTCTTC. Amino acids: CASSSRDTSYNEQFF.

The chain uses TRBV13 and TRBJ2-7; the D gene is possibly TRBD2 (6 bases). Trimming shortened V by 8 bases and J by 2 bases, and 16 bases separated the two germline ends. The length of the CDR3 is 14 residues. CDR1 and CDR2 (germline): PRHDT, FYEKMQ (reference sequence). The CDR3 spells CASSTGTVAYEQYF. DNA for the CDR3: TGTGCCAGCTCCACCGGGACTGTTGCCTACGAGCAGTACTTC.

The CDR3 region has the DNA TGTGCCAGCAGCCAAGAAGGGGAGTTCCCCTCCGAGCAGTACTTC. Protein sequence: CASSQEGEFPSEQYF. The genes are TRBV4-2 and TRBJ2-7; D may correspond to TRBD1 or TRBD2 (5 bases each). Trimming pared 0 bases from V and 6 bases from J, leaving 15 bases between. CDR1 is LGHNA, CDR2 YNFKEQ, per germline. The CDR3 runs 15 residues.

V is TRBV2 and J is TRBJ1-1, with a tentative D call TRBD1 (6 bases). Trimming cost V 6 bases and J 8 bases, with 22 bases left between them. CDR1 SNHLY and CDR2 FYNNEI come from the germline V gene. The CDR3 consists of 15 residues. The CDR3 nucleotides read TGTGCCAGCAGCCCGGGGGGCAGGGGCGGCGGGGAAGCTTTCTTT. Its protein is CASSPGGRGGGEAFF.

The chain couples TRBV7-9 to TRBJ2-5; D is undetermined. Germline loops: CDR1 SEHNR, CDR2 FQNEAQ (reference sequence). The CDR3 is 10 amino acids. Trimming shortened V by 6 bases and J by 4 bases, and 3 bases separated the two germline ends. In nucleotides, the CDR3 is TGTGCCAGCAGGGGAGAGACCCAGTACTTC. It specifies CASRGETQYF.

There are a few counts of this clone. The CDR3 bases are TGTGCCAGCAGTTTCCGGCAGAATAATGAGCAGTTCTTC. Translated: CASSFRQNNEQFF. The rearrangement links TRBV27 to TRBJ2-1; D gene ambiguous. Trimming left V 3 bases short and J 7 bases short, with 10 bases between. Germline V lookup: CDR1 MNHEY, CDR2 SMNVEV (reference sequence). The CDR3 extends over 13 amino acids.

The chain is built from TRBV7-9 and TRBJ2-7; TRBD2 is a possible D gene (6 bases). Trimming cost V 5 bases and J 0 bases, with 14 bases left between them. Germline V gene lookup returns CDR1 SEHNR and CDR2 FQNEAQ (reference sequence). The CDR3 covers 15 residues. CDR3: CASSDSGVSSYEQYF. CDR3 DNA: TGTGCCAGCAGCGATTCGGGGGTCAGCTCCTACGAGCAGTACTTC.

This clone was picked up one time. The CDR3 region has the DNA TGTGCCAGCAGCTTAGCGCGACTAGCGGGGGTGCGCGGGGAGCTGTTTTTT. Its translation: CASSLARLAGVRGELFF. V gene TRBV7-6 combines with J gene TRBJ2-2; TRBD2 matches at 12 bases. Germline CDR1 reads SGHVS; CDR2 reads FNYEAQ. The V and J ends lost 0 bases and 7 bases, in that order; junction bases with no gene match: 6. The CDR3 spans 17 residues. The complete variable domain, with remaining parts taken from reference TRBV7-6 and TRBJ2-2, reads GAGVSQSPRYKVTKRGQDVALRCDPISGHVSLYWYRQALGQGPEFLTYFNYEAQQDKSGLPNDRFSAERPEGSISTLTIQRTEQRDSAMYRCASSLARLAGVRGELFFGEGSRLTVL.

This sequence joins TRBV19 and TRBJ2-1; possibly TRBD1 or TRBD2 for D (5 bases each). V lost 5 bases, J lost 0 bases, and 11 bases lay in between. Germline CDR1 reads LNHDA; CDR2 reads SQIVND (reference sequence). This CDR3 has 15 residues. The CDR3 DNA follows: TGTGCCAGTAGTCCGGGGACCACCTCCTACAATGAGCAGTTCTTC. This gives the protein CASSPGTTSYNEQFF.

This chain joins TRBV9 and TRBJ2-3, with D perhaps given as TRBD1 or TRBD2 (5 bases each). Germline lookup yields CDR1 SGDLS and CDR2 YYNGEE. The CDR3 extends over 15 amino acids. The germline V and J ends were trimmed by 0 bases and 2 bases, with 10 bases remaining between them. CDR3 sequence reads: CASSVAWGFTDTQYF. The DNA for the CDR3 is TGTGCCAGCAGCGTAGCTTGGGGGTTCACAGATACGCAGTATTTT. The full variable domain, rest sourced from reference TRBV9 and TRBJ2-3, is DSGVTQTPKHLITATGQRVTLRCSPRSGDLSVYWYQQSLDQGLQFLIQYYNGEERAKGNILERFSAQQFPDLHSELNLSSLELGDSALYFCASSVAWGFTDTQYFGPGTRLTVL.

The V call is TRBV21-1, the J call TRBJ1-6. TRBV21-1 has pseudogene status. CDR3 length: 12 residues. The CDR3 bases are TGTGCCAGCAGAGTCTTAAATTCACCCCTCCACTTT. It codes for CASRVLNSPLHF.

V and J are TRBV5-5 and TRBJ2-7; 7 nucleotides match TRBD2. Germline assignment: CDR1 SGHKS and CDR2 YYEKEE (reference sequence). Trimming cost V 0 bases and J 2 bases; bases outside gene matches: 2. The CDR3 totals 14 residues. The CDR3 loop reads CASSLVGLAYEQYF. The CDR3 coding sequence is TGTGCCAGCAGCTTGGTAGGACTAGCCTACGAGCAGTACTTC.

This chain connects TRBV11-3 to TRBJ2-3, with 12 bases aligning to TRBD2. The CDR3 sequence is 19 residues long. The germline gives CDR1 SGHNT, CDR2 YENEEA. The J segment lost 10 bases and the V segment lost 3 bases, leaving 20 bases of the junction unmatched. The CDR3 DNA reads TGTGCCAGCAGCTTGATGGGATCTAGCGGGGGGGCCGTATCTTCGCCGCAGTATTTT. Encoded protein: CASSLMGSSGGAVSSPQYF.

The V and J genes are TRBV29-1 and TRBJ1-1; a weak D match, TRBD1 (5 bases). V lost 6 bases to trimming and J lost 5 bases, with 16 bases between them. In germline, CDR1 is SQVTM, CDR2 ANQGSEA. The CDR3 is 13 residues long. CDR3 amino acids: CSVPGPRGTEAFF. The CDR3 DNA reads TGCAGCGTACCGGGCCCCCGGGGGACTGAAGCTTTCTTT.

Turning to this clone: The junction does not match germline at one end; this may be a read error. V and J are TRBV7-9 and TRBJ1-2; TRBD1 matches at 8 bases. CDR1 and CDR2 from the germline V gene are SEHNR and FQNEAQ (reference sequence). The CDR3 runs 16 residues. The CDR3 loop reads CASTPIKGQVFYSYTF. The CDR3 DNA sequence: TGTGCCAGCACGCCTATTAAGGGACAGGTGTTCTATAGCTACACCTTC.